This T cell receptor (beta chain) was retrieved from a study of T-cell reconstitution after alpha-beta-depleted transplantation in children. This clonotype was detected a few times. Unique molecular identifiers tagged the TCRbeta library. MiXCR was run by TCRdb on the PCR reads, yielding one entry per CDR3 protein. The sample lists roughly 610,000 distinct CDR3 sequences; roughly 10% were seen once. V shed 1 base and J 8 bases; nucleotides not matched to a gene: 6. The CDR3 runs 15 residues. The germline gives CDR1 SGDLS, CDR2 YYNGEE. J is TRBJ2-1 and V is TRBV9, with TRBD2 identical over 10 bases. This TCR derives from a human donor who donated a stem cell graft to a child with acute myeloid leukemia. This specimen consisted of PBMCs from the stem cell graft donor, obtained from the stem cell graft. The CDR3 loop is CASSVSGRALDEQFF. DNA for the CDR3: TGTGCCAGCAGCGTAAGCGGGAGGGCCCTAGATGAGCAGTTCTTC.